Given below is one T cell receptor (beta chain) in context. Its antigen remains unidentified. The sample holds no much larger clone one base away, and base qualities are not on file. The CDR3 goes from the cysteine to the phenylalanine over 14 residues. This entry keeps only the CDR3 DNA: 42 bases, framed from base 1. V is pruned by 6 bases and J by 11 bases, leaving 15 bases of the junction without a gene match. According to the germline V gene, CDR1 reads MDHEN and CDR2 reads SYDVKM. The entry originates in a study of PD-1 blockade in classical Hodgkin lymphoma (dated by TCRdb to about 2020). Regarding the study in general: The study used TCR beta sequencing and CyTOF to define a peripheral blood immune signature of response to PD-1 blockade in classical Hodgkin lymphoma. What the authors observed across the whole study: The study was limited to a single clinical trial cohort, and causes of repertoire differences, possibly disease activity or prior therapy, remained undefined. Baseline TCR diversity was reported to be lower in newly diagnosed patients than in healthy donors, and even lower in relapsed/refractory patients.

In the paper's terms, the time point label means: newly diagnosed, previously untreated cHL patient sample. CD4+ T cells were purified from thawed PBMCs by magnetic negative selection with a Miltenyi CD4+ T cell isolation kit. PBMCs from patients with newly diagnosed, previously untreated classical Hodgkin lymphoma were sequenced as a comparison group for the relapsed/refractory trial patients. After peripheral blood was drawn into 8 mL Vacutainer Cell Preparation Tubes, PBMCs were isolated by centrifugation and then cryopreserved. Purified CD4+ and CD8+ fractions were prepared only for cases where an additional PBMC sample was available. On LS columns in a quadroMACS separator, the magnetically labelled cells were depleted, and the flow-through was collected as the purified fraction. The Qiagen DNeasy kit was used to extract genomic DNA from unsorted PBMCs and from the negatively selected CD4+ and CD8+ fractions. TCR beta CDR3 regions were amplified by immunoSEQ multiplex PCR using primers annealing to V and J segments. Amplification bias was minimized using a synthetic immune receptor repertoire, and residual bias was removed computationally after sequencing. In the authors' own workflow: Custom Python scripts were used to quantify repertoire diversity as the Shannon entropy index. Unsorted, CD4+ and CD8+ repertoires were analyzed separately, except in combined analyses where CD4+ and CD8+ sequences were merged in silico. This is the immuneACCESS table as TCRdb keeps it, with only in-frame sequences that have V and J called. A part of the clones is gone; compared with another copy, unresolved V genes explain less than half, and the rest is unexplained. That table gives V, J and clone size, and the DNA gave D and trimming. The table for this sample lists fewer than 40,000 clones; about 89% of them were counted only once. The ten biggest clones cover 0.22% of the sample.

In this chain, TRBV28 is recombined with TRBJ1-1; 7 junctional bases match TRBD1. Sequencing was done on a sample of CD4+ T cells from blood. This TCR came from a human donor with classical Hodgkin lymphoma. The bases read TGTGCCAGCAGCCCCAGAGGGGGCGTCGTATTCGCTTTCTTT. Its coded protein is CASSPRGGVVFAFF. The full variable domain, with segments outside the CDR3 supplied by the reference TRBV28 and TRBJ1-1 proteins, appears as DVKVTQSSRYLVKRTGEKVFLECVQDMDHENMFWYRQDPGLGLRLIYFSYDVKMKEKGDIPEGYSVSREKKERFSLILESASTNQTSMYLCASSPRGGVVFAFFGQGTRLTVV.